This is a list of T cell receptor beta chains from one sample in a study of cytomegalovirus exposure and HLA in healthy donors. Here immunoSEQ multiplex PCR was the method, and the copy in TCRdb shows in-frame clones only, minus some. The sample holds about 280,000 clones, 70% to 90% seen once. Specimen: PBMCs. The origin of the receptors is a woman between 18 and 30 years old in good health and CMV-seronegative. The CDR3 runs from the conserved cysteine through the conserved F or W. D genes are given only for firm matches. The size field is filled for only some rows; it gives once, few, many or a size class.

size: -
D: -
J: TRBJ2-1
V: TRBV5-4
DNA: TGTGCCAGCAGCTTGCGGCGGGAAATGTACAATGAGCAGTTCTTC
CDR3: CASSLRREMYNEQFF

size: -
D: -
J: TRBJ2-5
V: TRBV27
DNA: TGTGCCAGCAGTTTAAGGGGAAACCAAGAGACCCAGTACTTC
CDR3: CASSLRGNQETQYF

size: few
D: -
J: TRBJ2-7
V: TRBV5-1
DNA: TGCGCCAGCAGCTTGGAGGGTAGCGGTTACTCCTACGAGCAGTACTTC
CDR3: CASSLEGSGYSYEQYF

size: -
D: -
J: TRBJ2-3
V: TRBV28
DNA: TGTGCCAGCAGTTCAGGAGGGACCATAGATACGCAGTATTTT
CDR3: CASSSGGTIDTQYF

size: -
D: TRBD2
J: TRBJ2-1
V: TRBV9
DNA: TGTGCCAGCAGCGTAACAACTAGCGGGCGGAGCTCTGAGCAGTTCTTC
CDR3: CASSVTTSGRSSEQFF

size: -
D: -
J: TRBJ2-1
V: TRBV2
DNA: TGTGCCAGCAGTGGTATTGAGCAGTTCTTC
CDR3: CASSGIEQFF

size: -
D: TRBD1
J: TRBJ2-7
V: TRBV5-1
DNA: TGCGCCAGCAGCTTATATGTCGGGACAGGGGACCGCGAGCAGTACTTC
CDR3: CASSLYVGTGDREQYF

size: -
D: TRBD2
J: TRBJ2-1
V: TRBV5-1
DNA: TGCGCCAGCAGCTTGGAAGGCCCCGGGGGGGTTGGCGGATACAATGAGCAGTTCTTC
CDR3: CASSLEGPGGVGGYNEQFF

size: once
D: TRBD1
J: TRBJ1-4
V: TRBV6-5
DNA: TGTGCCAGCAGTCACTCCGACAGGGATGGTGAAAAACTGTTTTTT
CDR3: CASSHSDRDGEKLFF

size: -
D: TRBD1
J: TRBJ2-7
V: TRBV27
DNA: TGTGCCAGCAGCAAGGGACAGGGGTCCTACGAGCAGTACTTC
CDR3: CASSKGQGSYEQYF

size: -
D: TRBD1
J: TRBJ1-1
V: TRBV5-1
DNA: TGCGCCAGCAGCCTGGGGGTGGACAGGGGGGATGAAGCTTTCTTT
CDR3: CASSLGVDRGDEAFF

size: -
D: -
J: TRBJ2-3
V: TRBV5-6
DNA: TGTGCCAGCAGCTTGGGTGGGAGAGGAAGCACAGATACGCAGTATTTT
CDR3: CASSLGGRGSTDTQYF

size: -
D: TRBD1
J: TRBJ1-2
V: TRBV2
DNA: TGTGCCAGCAGTACACGACTGATTACAGGGGGCCCACATAGTGGCTACACCTTC
CDR3: CASSTRLITGGPHSGYTF

size: -
D: TRBD1
J: TRBJ2-7
V: TRBV28
DNA: TGTGCCAGCAGTTCACCGGGACAGGGGTACGAGCAGTACTTC
CDR3: CASSSPGQGYEQYF

size: -
D: TRBD2
J: TRBJ2-3
V: TRBV9
DNA: TGTGCCAGCAGCATCTCCGGGACTAGCGGAGATACGCAGTATTTT
CDR3: CASSISGTSGDTQYF

size: -
D: TRBD2
J: TRBJ2-3
V: TRBV9
DNA: TGTGCCAGCAGCGCGCGGGTTGGACTAGCGGGTTCAGATACGCAGTATTTT
CDR3: CASSARVGLAGSDTQYF

size: once
D: -
J: TRBJ1-1
V: TRBV19
DNA: TGTGCCAGTACTCACCAGGCGCTGGGCACTGAAGCTTTCTTT
CDR3: CASTHQALGTEAFF

size: -
D: TRBD1
J: TRBJ2-6
V: TRBV5-1
DNA: TGCGCCAGCAGCCCACAGGGGACTGGGGCCAACGTCCTGACTTTC
CDR3: CASSPQGTGANVLTF

size: -
D: -
J: TRBJ2-5
V: TRBV9
DNA: TGTGCCAGCAGCGTTTCCTTACTAGGGGAGACCCAGTACTTC
CDR3: CASSVSLLGETQYF

size: -
D: -
J: TRBJ2-7
V: TRBV7-9
DNA: TGTGCCAGCAGCTTAATATACGAGCAGTACTTC
CDR3: CASSLIYEQYF

size: -
D: -
J: TRBJ1-5
V: TRBV6-6
DNA: TGTGCCAGCATCGCAGGGCTGGGGAGCAATCAGCCCCAGCATTTT
CDR3: CASIAGLGSNQPQHF

size: -
D: -
J: TRBJ2-7
V: TRBV5-1
DNA: TGCGCCAGCAGCACCGGGACACTTGCCTACGAGCAGTACTTC
CDR3: CASSTGTLAYEQYF

size: few
D: -
J: TRBJ2-7
V: TRBV28
DNA: TGTGCCAGCAGTTTATCAGGCTACGAGCAGTACTTC
CDR3: CASSLSGYEQYF

size: -
D: -
J: TRBJ1-2
V: TRBV29-1
DNA: TGCAGCGTTGGGAGTAAGACAGGCGGCTACACCTTC
CDR3: CSVGSKTGGYTF

size: -
D: -
J: TRBJ2-5
V: TRBV30
DNA: TGTGCCTGGAGTGTACTCGCCGAGACCCAGTACTTC
CDR3: CAWSVLAETQYF

size: once
D: TRBD2
J: TRBJ2-1
V: TRBV4-3
DNA: TGCGCCAGCAGCCAAGAAAAGGGACTAGCGGGCTACAATGAGCAGTTCTTC
CDR3: CASSQEKGLAGYNEQFF

size: -
D: TRBD2
J: TRBJ2-3
V: TRBV5-6
DNA: TGTGCCAGCTTCAGAACTAGCGGGAGTAGCACAGATACGCAGTATTTT
CDR3: CASFRTSGSSTDTQYF

size: -
D: TRBD1
J: TRBJ1-1
V: TRBV28
DNA: TGTGCCAGCAGTCGGGGGACAGCCCCGGGGACTGAAGCTTTCTTT
CDR3: CASSRGTAPGTEAFF

size: -
D: -
J: TRBJ2-3
V: TRBV28
DNA: TGTGCCAGCAGTTCCTCTAGCGTATCAGATACGCAGTATTTT
CDR3: CASSSSSVSDTQYF

size: -
D: TRBD2
J: TRBJ2-7
V: TRBV19
DNA: TGTGCCAGTAACCCAGGGACTAGCGGTTACTACGAGCAGTACTTC
CDR3: CASNPGTSGYYEQYF

size: -
D: TRBD2
J: TRBJ2-7
V: TRBV7-2
DNA: TGTGCCAGCAGCTTAGAACTAGCGGGAGCATACGAGCAGTACTTC
CDR3: CASSLELAGAYEQYF

size: -
D: -
J: TRBJ2-7
V: TRBV4-3
DNA: TGCGCCAGCAGCCAAGACGGGGGAGGCGAGCAGTACTTC
CDR3: CASSQDGGGEQYF

size: -
D: TRBD2
J: TRBJ2-7
V: TRBV18
DNA: TGTGCCAGCTCACCCCAGCGGGGACCCTCCTACGAGCAGTACTTC
CDR3: CASSPQRGPSYEQYF

size: once
D: TRBD1
J: TRBJ1-5
V: TRBV28
DNA: TGTGCCAGCAGTTACAGAGGACGACAGGGGGCAAGCAATCAGCCCCAGCATTTT
CDR3: CASSYRGRQGASNQPQHF

size: -
D: -
J: TRBJ2-7
V: TRBV27
DNA: TGTGCCAGCAGTGTCTATAAGGGAAGGGGCGAGCAGTACTTC
CDR3: CASSVYKGRGEQYF

size: -
D: TRBD2
J: TRBJ2-7
V: TRBV6-1
DNA: TGTGCCAGCAGTGACCCCGCTAGCGGGGGCTACGAGCAGTACTTC
CDR3: CASSDPASGGYEQYF

size: -
D: TRBD1
J: TRBJ1-2
V: TRBV28
DNA: TGTGCCAGCAGAGGACAGGGTAATATAGGTGGCTACACCTTC
CDR3: CASRGQGNIGGYTF

size: -
D: TRBD1
J: TRBJ2-5
V: TRBV7-2
DNA: TGTGCCAGCAGATATACAGGGGCCACAGTAGAGACCCAGTACTTC
CDR3: CASRYTGATVETQYF

size: -
D: -
J: TRBJ1-1
V: TRBV5-1
DNA: TGCGCCAGCAGCCCAAAAACAGGGAACACTGAAGCTTTCTTT
CDR3: CASSPKTGNTEAFF

size: -
D: -
J: TRBJ1-2
V: TRBV7-3
DNA: TGTGCCAGCAGCCCCGACAGGAACTATGGCTACACCTTC
CDR3: CASSPDRNYGYTF

size: -
D: -
J: TRBJ2-2
V: TRBV4-1
DNA: TGCGCCAGCAGCCATCTTCAGGGGTCCGGGGAGCTGTTTTTT
CDR3: CASSHLQGSGELFF

size: few
D: TRBD2
J: TRBJ2-7
V: TRBV25-1
DNA: TGTGCCAGCGGGGGGGACGCAGAAAGGGAGCAGTACTTC
CDR3: CASGGDAEREQYF